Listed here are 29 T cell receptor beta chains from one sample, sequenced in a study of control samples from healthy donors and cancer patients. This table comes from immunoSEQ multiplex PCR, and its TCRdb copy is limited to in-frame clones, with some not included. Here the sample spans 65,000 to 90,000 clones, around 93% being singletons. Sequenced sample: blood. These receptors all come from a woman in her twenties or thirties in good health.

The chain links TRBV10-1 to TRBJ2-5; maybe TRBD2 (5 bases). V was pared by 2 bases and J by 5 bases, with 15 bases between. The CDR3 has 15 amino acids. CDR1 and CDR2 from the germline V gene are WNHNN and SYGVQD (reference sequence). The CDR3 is CASSEEGGRGETQYF. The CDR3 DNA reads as TGCGCCAGCAGTGAGGAAGGCGGGCGCGGGGAGACCCAGTACTTC.

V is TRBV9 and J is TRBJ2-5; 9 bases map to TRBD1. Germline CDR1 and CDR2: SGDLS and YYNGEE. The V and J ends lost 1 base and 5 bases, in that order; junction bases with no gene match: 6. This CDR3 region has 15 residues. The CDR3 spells CASSVSTGGDETQYF. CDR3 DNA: TGTGCCAGCAGCGTATCCACAGGGGGCGATGAGACCCAGTACTTC.

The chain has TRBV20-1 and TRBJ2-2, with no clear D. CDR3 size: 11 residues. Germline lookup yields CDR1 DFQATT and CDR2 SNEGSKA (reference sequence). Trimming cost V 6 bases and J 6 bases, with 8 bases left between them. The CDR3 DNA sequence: TGCAGTGCCAGTCGGGCCGGGGAGCTGTTTTTT. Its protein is CSASRAGELFF.

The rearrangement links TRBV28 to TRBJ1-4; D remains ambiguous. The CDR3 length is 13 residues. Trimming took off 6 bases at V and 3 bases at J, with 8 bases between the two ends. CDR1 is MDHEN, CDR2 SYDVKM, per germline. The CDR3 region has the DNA TGTGCCAGCAGGGGGAGTCCTAATGAAAAACTGTTTTTT. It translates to CASRGSPNEKLFF.

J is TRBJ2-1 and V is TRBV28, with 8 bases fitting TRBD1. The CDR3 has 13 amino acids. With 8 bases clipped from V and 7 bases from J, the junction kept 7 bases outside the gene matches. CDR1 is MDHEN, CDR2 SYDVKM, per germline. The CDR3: CASSRQGKNEQFF. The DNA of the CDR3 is TGTGCCAGCTCAAGACAGGGGAAAAATGAGCAGTTCTTC.

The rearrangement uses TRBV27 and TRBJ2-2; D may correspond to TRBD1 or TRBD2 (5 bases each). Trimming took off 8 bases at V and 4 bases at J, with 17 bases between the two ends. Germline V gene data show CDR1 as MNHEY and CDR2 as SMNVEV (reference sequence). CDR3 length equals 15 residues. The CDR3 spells CASRGAGLITGELFF. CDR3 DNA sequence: TGTGCCAGCCGAGGGGCGGGTTTGATCACCGGGGAGCTGTTTTTT.

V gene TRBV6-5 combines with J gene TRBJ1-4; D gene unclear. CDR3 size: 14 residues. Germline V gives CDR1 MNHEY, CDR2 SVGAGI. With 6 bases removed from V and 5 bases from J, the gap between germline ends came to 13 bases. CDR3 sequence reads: CASSREGRNEKLFF. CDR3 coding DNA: TGTGCCAGCAGCCGAGAGGGCCGGAATGAAAAACTGTTTTTT.

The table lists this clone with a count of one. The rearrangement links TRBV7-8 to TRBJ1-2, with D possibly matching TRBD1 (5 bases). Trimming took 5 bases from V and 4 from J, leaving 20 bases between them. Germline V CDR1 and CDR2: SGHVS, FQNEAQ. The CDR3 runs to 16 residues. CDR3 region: CASSRSGMGRLYGYTF. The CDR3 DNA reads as TGTGCCAGCAGCCGTAGCGGGATGGGACGCCTCTATGGCTACACCTTC. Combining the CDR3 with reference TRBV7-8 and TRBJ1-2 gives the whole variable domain GAGVSQSPRYKVAKRGQDVALRCDPISGHVSLFWYQQALGQGPEFLTYFQNEAQLDKSGLPSDRFFAERPEGSVSTLKIQRTQQEDSAVYLCASSRSGMGRLYGYTFGSGTRLTVV.

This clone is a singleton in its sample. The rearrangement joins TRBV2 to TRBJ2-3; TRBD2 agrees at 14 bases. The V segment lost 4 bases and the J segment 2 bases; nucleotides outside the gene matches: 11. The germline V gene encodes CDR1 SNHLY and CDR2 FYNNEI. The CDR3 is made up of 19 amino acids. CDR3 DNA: TGTGCCAGCAGTGTGTCCGGACTAGCGGGGGGAAGACCCACAGATACGCAGTATTTT. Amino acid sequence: CASSVSGLAGGRPTDTQYF.

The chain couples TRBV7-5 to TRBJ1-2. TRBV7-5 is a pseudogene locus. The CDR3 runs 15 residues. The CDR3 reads CVRSEARTKLSGYTF. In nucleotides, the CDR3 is TGTGTCAGAAGTGAAGCCCGCACGAAGTTGAGCGGCTACACCTTC.

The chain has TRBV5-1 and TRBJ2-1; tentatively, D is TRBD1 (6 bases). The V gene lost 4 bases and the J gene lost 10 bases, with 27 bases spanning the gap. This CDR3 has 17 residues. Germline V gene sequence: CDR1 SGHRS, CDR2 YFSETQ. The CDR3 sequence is CASSRIQGLLGVGEQFF. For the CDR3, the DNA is TGCGCCAGCAGCAGAATACAGGGTCTTTTGGGGGTAGGAGAGCAGTTCTTC.

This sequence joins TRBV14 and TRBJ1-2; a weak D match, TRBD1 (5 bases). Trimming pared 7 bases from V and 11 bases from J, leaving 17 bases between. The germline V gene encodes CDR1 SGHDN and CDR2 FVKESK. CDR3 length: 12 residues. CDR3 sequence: CASKGIPDSYTF. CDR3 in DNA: TGTGCCAGCAAGGGGATTCCCGACTCTTACACCTTC.

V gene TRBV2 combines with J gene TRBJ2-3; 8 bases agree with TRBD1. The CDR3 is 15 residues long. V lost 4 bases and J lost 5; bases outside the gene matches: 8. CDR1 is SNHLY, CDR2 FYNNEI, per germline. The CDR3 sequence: CASSATRGPEDTQYF. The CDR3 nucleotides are TGTGCCAGCAGTGCCACCAGGGGGCCAGAAGATACGCAGTATTTT.

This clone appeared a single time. CDR3 nucleotides: TGTGCCTGGGGGACAACTGGAAACACCATATATTTT. The encoded protein is CAWGTTGNTIYF. This rearrangement joins TRBV30 to TRBJ1-3; tentatively, D is TRBD1 (6 bases). Trimming removed 5 bases from V and 2 bases from J, with 7 bases in between. CDR1 is GTSNPN and CDR2 is SVGIG in the germline V gene (reference sequence). This CDR3 region has 12 residues.

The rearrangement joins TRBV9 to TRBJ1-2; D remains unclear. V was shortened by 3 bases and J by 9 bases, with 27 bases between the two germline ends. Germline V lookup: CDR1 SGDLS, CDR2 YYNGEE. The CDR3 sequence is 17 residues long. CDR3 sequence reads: CASSGGNSPTAPIRYTF. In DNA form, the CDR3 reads TGTGCCAGCAGCGGAGGTAATAGTCCTACCGCCCCCATTCGCTACACCTTC.

DNA of the CDR3: TGTGCCAGCAGCTTCACCCCCGTTAGTCAGATCAATGAGCAGTTCTTC. Translated: CASSFTPVSQINEQFF. The rearrangement joins TRBV9 to TRBJ2-1, with D unclear. V was pared by 4 bases and J by 6 bases, with 20 bases between. This CDR3 has 16 amino acids. Germline V lookup: CDR1 SGDLS, CDR2 YYNGEE.

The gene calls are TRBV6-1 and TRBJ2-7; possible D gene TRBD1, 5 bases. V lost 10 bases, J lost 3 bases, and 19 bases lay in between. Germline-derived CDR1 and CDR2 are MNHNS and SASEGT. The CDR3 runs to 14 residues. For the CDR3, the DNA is TGTGCCACTACAGGCCTGGGTTGGCACTACGAGCAGTACTTC. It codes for CATTGLGWHYEQYF.

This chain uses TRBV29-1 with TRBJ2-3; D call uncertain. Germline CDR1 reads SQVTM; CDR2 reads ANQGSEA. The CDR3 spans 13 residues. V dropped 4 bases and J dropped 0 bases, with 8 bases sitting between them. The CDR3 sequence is CSVVTTSTDTQYF. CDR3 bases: TGCAGCGTTGTCACAACAAGCACAGATACGCAGTATTTT.

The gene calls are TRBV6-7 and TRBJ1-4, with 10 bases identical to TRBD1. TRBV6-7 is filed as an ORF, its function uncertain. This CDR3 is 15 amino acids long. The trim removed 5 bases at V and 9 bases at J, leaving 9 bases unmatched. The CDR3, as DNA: TGTGCCAGCAGTAGTCCGGGACAGGGGCGTCAAAAACTGTTTTTT. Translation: CASSSPGQGRQKLFF.

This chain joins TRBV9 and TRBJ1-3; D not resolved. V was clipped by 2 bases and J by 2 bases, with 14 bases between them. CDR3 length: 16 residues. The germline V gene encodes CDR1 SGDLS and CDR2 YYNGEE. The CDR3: CASSVRTDGAGNTIYF. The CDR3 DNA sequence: TGTGCCAGCAGCGTTAGGACTGACGGCGCTGGAAACACCATATATTTT.

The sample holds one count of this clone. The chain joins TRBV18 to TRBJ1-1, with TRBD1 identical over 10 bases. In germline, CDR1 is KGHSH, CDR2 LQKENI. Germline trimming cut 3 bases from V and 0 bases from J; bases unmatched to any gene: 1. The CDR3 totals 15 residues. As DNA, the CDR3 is TGTGCCAGCTCACCGGGACAGGGGTTGAACACTGAAGCTTTCTTT. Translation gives CASSPGQGLNTEAFF.

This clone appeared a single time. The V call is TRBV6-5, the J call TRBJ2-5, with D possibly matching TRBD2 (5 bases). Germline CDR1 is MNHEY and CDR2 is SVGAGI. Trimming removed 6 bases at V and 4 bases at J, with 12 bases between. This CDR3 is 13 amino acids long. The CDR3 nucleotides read TGTGCCAGCAGGAGGGATATATTAGAGACCCAGTACTTC. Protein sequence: CASRRDILETQYF.

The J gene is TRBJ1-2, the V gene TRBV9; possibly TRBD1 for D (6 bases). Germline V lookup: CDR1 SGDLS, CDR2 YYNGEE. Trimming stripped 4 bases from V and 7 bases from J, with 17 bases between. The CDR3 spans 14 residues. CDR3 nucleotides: TGTGCCAGCAGCCCCAGACAGGTCGAGGGTGGCTACACCTTC. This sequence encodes CASSPRQVEGGYTF. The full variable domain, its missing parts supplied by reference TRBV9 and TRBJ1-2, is DSGVTQTPKHLITATGQRVTLRCSPRSGDLSVYWYQQSLDQGLQFLIQYYNGEERAKGNILERFSAQQFPDLHSELNLSSLELGDSALYFCASSPRQVEGGYTFGSGTRLTVV.

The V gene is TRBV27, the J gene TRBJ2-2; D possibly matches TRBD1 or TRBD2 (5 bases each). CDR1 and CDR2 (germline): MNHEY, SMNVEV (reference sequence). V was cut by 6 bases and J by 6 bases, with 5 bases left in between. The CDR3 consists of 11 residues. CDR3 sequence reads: CASRGAGELFF. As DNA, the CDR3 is TGTGCCAGCAGGGGGGCCGGGGAGCTGTTTTTT.

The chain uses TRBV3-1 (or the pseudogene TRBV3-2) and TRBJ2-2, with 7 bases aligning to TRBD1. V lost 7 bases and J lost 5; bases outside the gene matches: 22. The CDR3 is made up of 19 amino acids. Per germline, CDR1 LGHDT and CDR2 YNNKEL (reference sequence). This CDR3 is CASTNDPPYRDRWTGELFF. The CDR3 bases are TGTGCCAGCACTAACGACCCACCATACCGGGACAGATGGACCGGGGAGCTGTTTTTT.

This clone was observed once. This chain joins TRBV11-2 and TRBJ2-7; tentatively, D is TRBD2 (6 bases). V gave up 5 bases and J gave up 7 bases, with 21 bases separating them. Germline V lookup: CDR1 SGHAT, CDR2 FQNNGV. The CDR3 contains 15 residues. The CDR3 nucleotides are TGTGCCAGCAGCCCGCCTACGGGACTCCTGAGGGAGCAGTACTTC. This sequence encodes CASSPPTGLLREQYF.

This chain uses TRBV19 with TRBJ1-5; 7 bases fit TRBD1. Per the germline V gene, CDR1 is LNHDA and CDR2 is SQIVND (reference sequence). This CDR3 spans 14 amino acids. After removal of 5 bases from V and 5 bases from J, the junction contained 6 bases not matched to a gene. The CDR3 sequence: CASSERQGHQPQHF. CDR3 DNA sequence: TGTGCCAGTAGTGAGAGACAGGGTCATCAGCCCCAGCATTTT.

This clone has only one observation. The CDR3 DNA follows: TGTGCCAGCAGCCCTGGAGGCAGATCCTACGAGCAGTACGTC. Its translation: CASSPGGRSYEQYV. This chain links TRBV5-4 with TRBJ2-7; perhaps TRBD2 as D (5 bases). Germline lookup yields CDR1 SGHNT and CDR2 YYREEE (reference sequence). The CDR3 runs to 14 residues. V lost 4 bases and J 1 base, leaving 12 bases between the germline ends.

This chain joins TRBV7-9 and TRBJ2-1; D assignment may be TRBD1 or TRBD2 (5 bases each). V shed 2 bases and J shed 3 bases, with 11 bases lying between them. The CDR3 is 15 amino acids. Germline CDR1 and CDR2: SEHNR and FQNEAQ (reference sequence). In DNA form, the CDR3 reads TGTGCCAGCAGCTTAAGTGAGGGGTTCTACAATGAGCAGTTCTTC. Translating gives CASSLSEGFYNEQFF.